This T cell receptor (beta chain) was recorded in a study of T cell responses to AZD1222 COVID-19 vaccine. Per germline, CDR1 MNHEY and CDR2 SMNVEV (reference sequence). The ends were cut back, 7 bases at V and 7 bases at J, with 18 bases in the middle. CDR3 length equals 14 residues. The table came from immunoSEQ multiplex PCR; TCRdb's copy has only in-frame clones and leaves some out. The sample records under 200,000 clones, approximately 92% being singletons. This TCR was sampled from an adult who received the MenACWY meningococcal vaccine as a control. The sample was peripheral blood, taken 28 days after the second dose of the MenACWY control vaccine. This chain joins TRBV27 and TRBJ2-3; D is perhaps TRBD1 (5 bases). The CDR3 bases are TGTGCCAGCACCCTGGTGTATGGGGCGCATACGCAGTATTTT. Translating it yields CASTLVYGAHTQYF.